This T cell receptor beta chain was captured in a study of CD8+ T cells in alopecia areata. Study details: Patients received oral tofacitinib, 5 to 10 mg twice daily, for moderate-to-severe alopecia areata.

Treatment indicated: oral pan-JAK inhibitor, 5-10 mg twice daily. This clone came up a few times. The CDR3 consists of 11 residues. The germline V and J ends were trimmed by 7 bases and 5 bases, with 11 bases remaining between them. Germline V gene lookup returns CDR1 DFQATT and CDR2 SNEGSKA (reference sequence). Investigators isolated RNA and reverse transcribed it into cDNA to act as the sequencing template. Assay: immunoSEQ multiplex PCR; the TCRdb copy retains only in-frame clones and omits some. The data show approximately 180,000 clones, roughly 50% seen once. This chain uses TRBV20-1 with TRBJ2-5; no definite D call. The receptor was isolated from a human donor with alopecia areata. The sequenced sample was CD8+ T cells sorted from blood, obtained at week 24, from a patient treated with tofacitinib. The CDR3 DNA follows: TGCAGTGGAGGACGCTCGGAGACCCAGTACTTC. Protein product: CSGGRSETQYF.